The sequence of this TCR beta chain was determined in a study of blood T cell repertoires in COVID-19 (dated by TCRdb to the early 2020s). Regarding the complete study: Collaborator samples came from the United States, Italy and Spain and covered acute and convalescent phases of COVID-19. The repertoires were released in a freely available public database intended as a resource for research on the immune response to SARS-CoV-2. Samples were obtained from the ongoing ImmuneRACE study (first 160 participants) and from over 1,000 subjects provided by 6 global collaborators. The prospective study material was composed of cDNA or gDNA derived from T cells, B-cell-depleted T cells, or PBMCs. Subjects who had been exposed to COVID-19, were actively infected with it, or had recovered from it provided the deeply sampled blood TCRbeta repertoires that made up the dataset. Nearly every sample came with metadata listing a de-identified subject ID, COVID-19 status, age in years and sex. HLA class I and class II types, where available, came from metadata supplied by the sample provider rather than from assay-based typing.

This clone was observed at least ten times. There is no known antigen for this receptor. No base quality information exists; no much larger clone differs at one position. The immunoSEQ Assay, a bias-controlled multiplex PCR, was used to amplify TCRbeta CDR3 regions from genomic DNA. The authors' pipeline ran thus. Within the assay, amplification of reference gene primers was used to estimate how many nucleated cells each sample contained. Sequence reads were collapsed and filtered to measure the absolute abundance of every unique TCRbeta CDR3 rearrangement. For each sample, productive Simpson clonality was calculated as the square root of Simpson's diversity index over productive rearrangements. Sourced from immuneACCESS, this table was stored by TCRdb with only in-frame sequences that have V and J called. A share of the clones is absent; for the studies checked, an unresolved V gene accounts for under half, and the remainder has no known explanation. The V and J calls and clone size come from that table; D and trimming were worked out from the DNA. In this sample the table shows around 150,000 clones, around 73% of which occur a single time. The ten largest clones represent over 9.5% of the sample.

As encoded in the germline V gene, CDR1 is MNHEY while CDR2 is SVGAGI. V and J are trimmed by 5 bases and 9 bases, and the gene matches miss 5 bases of the junction. The cysteine opens and the phenylalanine closes a CDR3 of 13 amino acids. Only the CDR3 DNA stays, 39 bases, in frame from base 1. What the authors observed across the whole study: Clinical and demographic metadata were provided uncurated, with the amount varying by source and participant.

Another Seattle source contributed samples from volunteer blood donors who had recovered from COVID-19. Each collaborating institution followed its own protocols to collect whole blood in K2EDTA tubes. For TCRbeta analysis, collaborators shipped samples as frozen whole blood, isolated PBMCs, or DNA extracted from either of those sample types. The sequence links TRBV6-5 to TRBJ1-5; 9 junctional bases match TRBD1. This TCR derives from a man aged 55 to 70 who had recovered from COVID-19. Source material: peripheral blood. Read as DNA, the sequence is TGTGCCAGCAGTCGGGACAGGGAGTCGCCCCAGCATTTT. It specifies CASSRDRESPQHF.